The rows below give T cell receptor beta chains drawn from one sample of a study of beta chain features in type 1 diabetes. Measured with immunoSEQ multiplex PCR; TCRdb has only the in-frame clones, and not every one. Among 300,000 to 400,000 clones, around 12% were seen once, and the ten largest hold 0.017%. Sequenced material: naive CD4+ T cells from blood. Every receptor here comes from a man between 18 and 29 years old in good health. CDR3s leave out the opening cysteine and the closing phenylalanine or tryptophan. Each record gives: J gene, V gene, D gene, CDR3 protein. D genes are given only for firm matches.

j_gene: TRBJ2-5
v_gene: TRBV6-5
d_gene: -
CDR3aa: ASSYSSRGETQY

j_gene: TRBJ1-5
v_gene: TRBV28
d_gene: -
CDR3aa: ASRTLGTSNQPQH

j_gene: TRBJ2-7
v_gene: TRBV4-2
d_gene: TRBD2
CDR3aa: ASSQGAATSGTSYEQY

j_gene: TRBJ2-2
v_gene: TRBV5-4
d_gene: -
CDR3aa: ASSLAGSRNTGELF

j_gene: TRBJ2-1
v_gene: TRBV7-6
d_gene: TRBD2
CDR3aa: ASGSGGGSRSYNEQF

j_gene: TRBJ2-5
v_gene: TRBV5-1
d_gene: TRBD2
CDR3aa: ASSWGVSTSGQETQY

j_gene: TRBJ2-1
v_gene: TRBV5-6
d_gene: TRBD1
CDR3aa: ASSFLVGTGSNEQF

j_gene: TRBJ2-7
v_gene: TRBV7-9
d_gene: TRBD1
CDR3aa: ASSNTGAEQY

j_gene: TRBJ2-1
v_gene: TRBV29-1
d_gene: TRBD2
CDR3aa: SVEVGSGSTQQF

j_gene: TRBJ2-6
v_gene: TRBV5-1
d_gene: TRBD2
CDR3aa: ASSENALAGDTSGANVLT

j_gene: TRBJ2-5
v_gene: TRBV19
d_gene: -
CDR3aa: ASSIRSRGETQY

j_gene: TRBJ2-7
v_gene: TRBV5-6
d_gene: -
CDR3aa: ASSLPGDHYEQY

j_gene: TRBJ1-1
v_gene: TRBV18
d_gene: -
CDR3aa: ASSPSGAGTEAF

j_gene: TRBJ2-3
v_gene: TRBV19
d_gene: -
CDR3aa: ASSSPGDTQY

j_gene: TRBJ2-1
v_gene: TRBV28
d_gene: -
CDR3aa: ASSTRTRGGNEQF

j_gene: TRBJ2-5
v_gene: TRBV29-1
d_gene: -
CDR3aa: SVAGPVGQY

j_gene: TRBJ2-7
v_gene: TRBV18
d_gene: TRBD1
CDR3aa: ASSPGTGSYEQY

j_gene: TRBJ2-7
v_gene: TRBV28
d_gene: -
CDR3aa: ASSLTGFRTAETYEQY

j_gene: TRBJ1-1
v_gene: TRBV9
d_gene: -
CDR3aa: ASSVRREDTEAF

j_gene: TRBJ2-7
v_gene: TRBV28
d_gene: -
CDR3aa: ASRGRVYEQY

j_gene: TRBJ2-1
v_gene: TRBV6-5
d_gene: TRBD2
CDR3aa: ASNRGSYSYNEQF

j_gene: TRBJ2-3
v_gene: TRBV7-3
d_gene: -
CDR3aa: ASSLTPSDPDTQY

j_gene: TRBJ2-5
v_gene: TRBV19
d_gene: -
CDR3aa: ASSRAGYQETQY

j_gene: TRBJ2-7
v_gene: TRBV30
d_gene: -
CDR3aa: AWSVNRHEQY

j_gene: TRBJ2-5
v_gene: TRBV27
d_gene: TRBD1
CDR3aa: ASSFDRAETQY

j_gene: TRBJ2-3
v_gene: TRBV11-2
d_gene: TRBD2
CDR3aa: ASSSAGGGTDTQY

j_gene: TRBJ2-5
v_gene: TRBV4-1
d_gene: TRBD1
CDR3aa: ASSLRTGTVQETQY

j_gene: TRBJ2-7
v_gene: TRBV7-2
d_gene: -
CDR3aa: ASSLAPLDRYEQY

j_gene: TRBJ2-1
v_gene: TRBV7-8
d_gene: -
CDR3aa: ASSLAVLGFSYNEQF

j_gene: TRBJ2-2
v_gene: TRBV5-1
d_gene: -
CDR3aa: ASSLAFTGRTGELF

j_gene: TRBJ2-7
v_gene: TRBV7-2
d_gene: TRBD1
CDR3aa: ASSYGTGAYEQY

j_gene: TRBJ2-7
v_gene: TRBV27
d_gene: TRBD1
CDR3aa: ASSLSGGRYEQY

j_gene: TRBJ2-1
v_gene: TRBV19
d_gene: TRBD2
CDR3aa: ASSSRTSGSHNEQF

j_gene: TRBJ2-3
v_gene: TRBV6-5
d_gene: TRBD1
CDR3aa: ASSDRGGTDTQY

j_gene: TRBJ1-2
v_gene: TRBV7-2
d_gene: -
CDR3aa: ASSFQGYGYT

j_gene: TRBJ2-5
v_gene: TRBV5-1
d_gene: -
CDR3aa: ASSLQGNQETQY

j_gene: TRBJ2-7
v_gene: TRBV11-2
d_gene: -
CDR3aa: ASSLEGSSYEQY

j_gene: TRBJ2-3
v_gene: TRBV7-3
d_gene: -
CDR3aa: ASSSTGASGTDTQY

j_gene: TRBJ2-2
v_gene: TRBV6-5
d_gene: TRBD1
CDR3aa: ASNVDRGDSGELF

j_gene: TRBJ1-2
v_gene: TRBV30
d_gene: -
CDR3aa: AWSVTTYGYT

j_gene: TRBJ1-5
v_gene: TRBV7-9
d_gene: TRBD1
CDR3aa: ASRRQGQPQH

j_gene: TRBJ2-3
v_gene: TRBV5-1
d_gene: TRBD2
CDR3aa: ASSVKRRGDRDTQY

j_gene: TRBJ2-7
v_gene: TRBV7-3
d_gene: TRBD2
CDR3aa: ASSSGGEDEQY

j_gene: TRBJ2-3
v_gene: TRBV5-1
d_gene: -
CDR3aa: ASSFSSDTQY

j_gene: TRBJ2-5
v_gene: TRBV27
d_gene: -
CDR3aa: ARRERKETQY

j_gene: TRBJ1-5
v_gene: TRBV15
d_gene: -
CDR3aa: ATSRVYSNQPQH

j_gene: TRBJ1-2
v_gene: TRBV19
d_gene: TRBD1
CDR3aa: ASIPGVGQGNYGYT

j_gene: TRBJ1-4
v_gene: TRBV14
d_gene: -
CDR3aa: ASSQGNSVSEKLF

j_gene: TRBJ2-5
v_gene: TRBV27
d_gene: -
CDR3aa: ASSLYRVSETQY